The rows below give T cell receptor beta chains drawn from one sample of a study of OX40 agonist ivuxolimab in advanced cancers. Only in-frame clones appear in the TCRdb table, and some are missing; sequencing was by immunoSEQ multiplex PCR. The sample consists of just under 75,000 clones, 90% of them appearing once. The sequencing here drew on CD4+ or CD8+ T cells sorted from blood, taken in a trial of the OX40 agonist ivuxolimab. Source of these receptors: an adult with an advanced solid tumor such as melanoma, head and neck, liver or kidney cancer. CDR3s leave out the opening cysteine and the closing phenylalanine or tryptophan. Each record gives: J gene, V gene, D gene, CDR3 protein. A D gene is named only where the DNA matches it firmly.

>TRBJ1-4|TRBV19|NA
ASSYGQATNEKLF
>TRBJ2-1|TRBV2|TRBD1
ASSDPGQGINNEQF
>TRBJ2-3|TRBV7-9|NA
ASSPTSTDTQY
>TRBJ2-3|TRBV28|NA
ASSSWRASSTDTQY
>TRBJ2-7|TRBV7-6|NA
ASSLRNAIYEQY
>TRBJ2-5|TRBV5-1|TRBD2
ASSPRTSAQETQY
>TRBJ2-7|TRBV7-2|NA
ASSLFQGSYEQY
>TRBJ2-7|TRBV6-5|NA
ASRTLTVREQY
>TRBJ2-7|TRBV9|NA
ASSARGGDTYEQY
>TRBJ2-4|TRBV9|NA
ASSGRDKNIQY
>TRBJ1-4|TRBV27|NA
ASSSAPGRSNEKLF
>TRBJ2-7|TRBV27|NA
ASSLVFSYEQY
>TRBJ2-7|TRBV15|NA
ATSRDRDLTYEQY
>TRBJ2-7|TRBV7-6|TRBD1
ASSLGQIYEQY
>TRBJ2-6|TRBV7-7|NA
ASPRSGANVLT
>TRBJ2-1|TRBV28|NA
ASSWGGDEQF
>TRBJ2-2|TRBV5-1|TRBD1
ASSLNRGSDNTGELF
>TRBJ1-2|TRBV5-1|NA
ASSLGSPDGYT
>TRBJ1-4|TRBV15|NA
ATRAAVYEKLF
>TRBJ1-2|TRBV15|NA
ATSSGTIDYGYT
>TRBJ1-1|TRBV6-5|TRBD1
ASSYRGQTEAF
>TRBJ1-2|TRBV9|NA
ASSVEAAVTYGYT
>TRBJ2-1|TRBV5-4|TRBD2
ASSSGLADNEQF
>TRBJ1-2|TRBV6-5|NA
ASRTGPTANYGYT
>TRBJ1-2|TRBV18|NA
ASSSAHQGNYGYT
>TRBJ1-2|TRBV7-2|NA
ASSLDTTSNYGYT
>TRBJ2-1|TRBV19|TRBD1
ASSPRQGLVSYNEQF
>TRBJ1-5|TRBV28|NA
ASKDRNQPQH
>TRBJ2-7|TRBV11-2|TRBD2
ASSRTSGLVYEQY